The following is a TCR beta chain sequence with its context. What it binds is not known. It is likely a read error, because the conserved phenylalanine at the end of the CDR3 is missing. No cell sorting was done before RNA was extracted from the tissue. Newly diagnosed lung cancer patients had thoracic surgery in China, August–late 2014, without prior chemotherapy. The library came from three nested PCR rounds adapted from ARM-PCR protocols. TCRdb analysed the multiplex PCR reads with MiXCR anew, one entry per CDR3 protein. The table includes about 110,000 distinct CDR3 sequences, approximately 82% detected once. This specimen belongs to a study of tumor and adjacent non-tumor tissue in lung cancer. Study-level information: Each sample yielded 3.9 million or so productive TCRbeta reads on average. Study-wide results and limits: In normal lung, the top 100 clones were significantly more dominant than in tumor. TCR diversity was significantly greater in tumor than normal lung tissue.

The length of the CDR3 is 17 residues. The germline gives CDR1 LGHNA, CDR2 YNFKEQ. Sequenced input: lung tumor tissue. The genes are TRBV4-2 and TRBJ1-4, with 9 bases matching TRBD1. This clonotype was sampled from a woman aged 60 to 75 with non-small cell lung cancer. The chain's CDR3 is CVSSQDARDRVNEKLFV. CDR3 coding DNA: TGTGTCAGCAGCCAAGATGCCCGGGACAGGGTTAATGAAAAACTGTTTGTT.